The rows below give T cell receptor beta chains drawn from one sample of a study of cytomegalovirus exposure and HLA in healthy donors. TCRdb keeps only in-frame clones here, not all; method: immunoSEQ multiplex PCR. The sample shows around 180,000 clones, over 60% of them seen only once. Input material: PBMCs. These TCRs come from a girl between 10 and 17 years old in good health and CMV-seronegative. Each CDR3 is given with its conserved first and last residue. A D gene is named only where the DNA matches it firmly. The size field is filled for only some rows; it gives once, few, many or a size class.

abundance: few
j_gene: TRBJ2-1
v_gene: TRBV6-5
d_gene: TRBD2
CDR3aa: CASSYGRGGHNEQFF
CDR3nt: TGTGCCAGCAGTTACGGGCGGGGGGGCCACAATGAGCAGTTCTTC

abundance: NA
j_gene: TRBJ2-3
v_gene: TRBV9
d_gene: NA
CDR3aa: CASSVEGQRRRSTDTQYF
CDR3nt: TGTGCCAGCAGCGTAGAAGGACAGAGACGCCGAAGCACAGATACGCAGTATTTT

abundance: NA
j_gene: TRBJ2-7
v_gene: TRBV11-2
d_gene: NA
CDR3aa: CASSLEVSYEQYF
CDR3nt: TGTGCCAGCAGCTTAGAAGTTTCCTACGAGCAGTACTTC

abundance: NA
j_gene: TRBJ2-1
v_gene: TRBV5-1
d_gene: TRBD1
CDR3aa: CASSSASGTGLNEQFF
CDR3nt: TGCGCCAGCAGCTCAGCATCCGGGACAGGGTTAAATGAGCAGTTCTTC

abundance: NA
j_gene: TRBJ1-1
v_gene: TRBV5-1
d_gene: TRBD1
CDR3aa: CASSPTRGLTEAFF
CDR3nt: TGCGCCAGCAGCCCCACCAGGGGGCTTACTGAAGCTTTCTTT

abundance: NA
j_gene: TRBJ2-1
v_gene: TRBV7-3
d_gene: NA
CDR3aa: CASTHVAGAGEQFF
CDR3nt: TGTGCCAGCACCCACGTAGCTGGGGCCGGTGAGCAGTTCTTC

abundance: NA
j_gene: TRBJ2-3
v_gene: TRBV2
d_gene: TRBD2
CDR3aa: CASSEGLASTDTQYF
CDR3nt: TGTGCCAGCAGTGAAGGACTAGCTAGCACAGATACGCAGTATTTT

abundance: NA
j_gene: TRBJ2-2
v_gene: TRBV19
d_gene: TRBD2
CDR3aa: CASTSRGGPNTGELFF
CDR3nt: TGTGCCAGTACCTCCCGGGGGGGTCCGAACACCGGGGAGCTGTTTTTT

abundance: NA
j_gene: TRBJ1-1
v_gene: TRBV2
d_gene: NA
CDR3aa: CASSVQVNTEAFF
CDR3nt: TGTGCCAGCAGTGTACAGGTGAACACTGAAGCTTTCTTT

abundance: NA
j_gene: TRBJ2-7
v_gene: TRBV9
d_gene: TRBD1
CDR3aa: CASSASGTGHYEQYF
CDR3nt: TGTGCCAGCAGCGCCTCCGGGACAGGGCACTACGAGCAGTACTTC

abundance: NA
j_gene: TRBJ2-5
v_gene: TRBV7-6
d_gene: TRBD2
CDR3aa: CASSWTPSGAQETQYF
CDR3nt: TGTGCCAGCAGCTGGACCCCTAGCGGGGCCCAAGAGACCCAGTACTTC

abundance: few
j_gene: TRBJ2-5
v_gene: TRBV9
d_gene: TRBD2
CDR3aa: CASSVGAGIDQETQYF
CDR3nt: TGTGCCAGCAGCGTAGGAGCGGGGATAGACCAAGAGACCCAGTACTTC

abundance: few
j_gene: TRBJ1-1
v_gene: TRBV18
d_gene: NA
CDR3aa: CASSPTEGDTEAFF
CDR3nt: TGTGCCAGCTCGCCCACAGAGGGGGACACTGAAGCTTTCTTT

abundance: once
j_gene: TRBJ1-1
v_gene: TRBV7-3
d_gene: NA
CDR3aa: CASSYGTQTEAFF
CDR3nt: TGTGCCAGCAGTTATGGGACACAAACTGAAGCTTTCTTT

abundance: NA
j_gene: TRBJ2-3
v_gene: TRBV9
d_gene: NA
CDR3aa: CASSVGTYTDTQYF
CDR3nt: TGTGCCAGCAGCGTAGGCACTTACACAGATACGCAGTATTTT

abundance: few
j_gene: TRBJ2-5
v_gene: TRBV5-1
d_gene: TRBD1
CDR3aa: CASSLGRTGDLETQYF
CDR3nt: TGCGCCAGCAGCTTGGGTAGGACAGGGGATTTGGAGACCCAGTACTTC

abundance: few
j_gene: TRBJ1-6
v_gene: TRBV2
d_gene: NA
CDR3aa: CASSEGAGRGSPLHF
CDR3nt: TGTGCCAGCAGTGAAGGGGCAGGGAGGGGTTCACCCCTCCACTTT

abundance: NA
j_gene: TRBJ1-2
v_gene: TRBV6-1
d_gene: TRBD1
CDR3aa: CASTQGQGFNYGYTF
CDR3nt: TGTGCCAGCACTCAGGGACAGGGGTTTAACTATGGCTACACCTTC

abundance: NA
j_gene: TRBJ2-6
v_gene: TRBV13
d_gene: NA
CDR3aa: CASSLLPVLSGANVLTF
CDR3nt: TGTGCCAGCAGCTTACTCCCGGTTCTCTCTGGGGCCAACGTCCTGACTTTC

abundance: NA
j_gene: TRBJ1-6
v_gene: TRBV19
d_gene: NA
CDR3aa: CASSIGESRNSPLHF
CDR3nt: TGTGCCAGTAGTATAGGGGAGTCACGGAATTCACCCCTCCACTTT

abundance: few
j_gene: TRBJ2-7
v_gene: TRBV2
d_gene: TRBD1
CDR3aa: CASREQGGNTYEQYF
CDR3nt: TGTGCCAGCAGGGAACAGGGGGGTAACACCTACGAGCAGTACTTC

abundance: few
j_gene: TRBJ1-1
v_gene: TRBV7-3
d_gene: NA
CDR3aa: CASASGGGTEAFF
CDR3nt: TGTGCCAGCGCGTCGGGGGGAGGGACTGAAGCTTTCTTT

abundance: once
j_gene: TRBJ1-1
v_gene: TRBV7-9
d_gene: NA
CDR3aa: CASSRLPGRNTEAFF
CDR3nt: TGTGCCAGCAGCCGACTTCCGGGGAGGAACACTGAAGCTTTCTTT

abundance: NA
j_gene: TRBJ1-1
v_gene: TRBV27
d_gene: NA
CDR3aa: CASSIPPQGRPGTEAFF
CDR3nt: TGTGCCAGCAGTATACCACCTCAGGGGCGGCCGGGGACTGAAGCTTTCTTT

abundance: NA
j_gene: TRBJ2-5
v_gene: TRBV6-5
d_gene: TRBD2
CDR3aa: CASSYSASGGGTQYF
CDR3nt: TGTGCCAGCAGTTACTCGGCCAGCGGGGGCGGGACCCAGTACTTC

abundance: NA
j_gene: TRBJ1-5
v_gene: TRBV19
d_gene: TRBD1
CDR3aa: CASSFDRGSNQPQHF
CDR3nt: TGTGCCAGTAGTTTTGACAGGGGTAGCAATCAGCCCCAGCATTTT

abundance: NA
j_gene: TRBJ1-1
v_gene: TRBV5-1
d_gene: NA
CDR3aa: CASSLVGQGSTEAFF
CDR3nt: TGCGCCAGCAGCTTGGTCGGTCAGGGGTCGACTGAAGCTTTCTTT

abundance: NA
j_gene: TRBJ2-3
v_gene: TRBV19
d_gene: TRBD2
CDR3aa: CASSIGPSGGAVDTQYF
CDR3nt: TGTGCCAGTAGTATAGGCCCCAGCGGGGGGGCGGTAGATACGCAGTATTTT

abundance: NA
j_gene: TRBJ2-2
v_gene: TRBV2
d_gene: NA
CDR3aa: CASSPPLNWGANTGELFF
CDR3nt: TGTGCCAGCAGCCCCCCACTGAACTGGGGAGCGAACACCGGGGAGCTGTTTTTT

abundance: NA
j_gene: TRBJ2-7
v_gene: TRBV5-6
d_gene: NA
CDR3aa: CASSLYRTDVYEQYF
CDR3nt: TGTGCCAGCAGCTTGTACCGGACAGACGTTTACGAGCAGTACTTC

abundance: NA
j_gene: TRBJ1-2
v_gene: TRBV25-1
d_gene: NA
CDR3aa: CASSEYVGGYTF
CDR3nt: TGTGCCAGCAGTGAATATGTTGGAGGTTACACCTTC

abundance: NA
j_gene: TRBJ1-5
v_gene: TRBV5-6
d_gene: NA
CDR3aa: CASSWGGGRNQPQHF
CDR3nt: TGTGCCAGCAGCTGGGGCGGGGGCAGAAATCAGCCCCAGCATTTT

abundance: NA
j_gene: TRBJ2-7
v_gene: TRBV2
d_gene: TRBD1
CDR3aa: CASTAVPWDRGSEEQYF
CDR3nt: TGTGCCAGCACTGCTGTTCCCTGGGACAGGGGGTCCGAAGAGCAGTACTTC

abundance: NA
j_gene: TRBJ1-5
v_gene: TRBV19
d_gene: NA
CDR3aa: CASSIVGPQGKEPQHF
CDR3nt: TGTGCCAGTAGTATAGTGGGGCCCCAGGGGAAAGAGCCCCAGCATTTT

abundance: NA
j_gene: TRBJ1-1
v_gene: TRBV2
d_gene: NA
CDR3aa: CASSNTGWDTEAFF
CDR3nt: TGTGCCAGCAGCAACACAGGGTGGGATACTGAAGCTTTCTTT

abundance: NA
j_gene: TRBJ1-4
v_gene: TRBV27
d_gene: NA
CDR3aa: CASSLSLRGEKLFF
CDR3nt: TGTGCCAGCAGCCTCTCGTTAAGGGGTGAAAAACTGTTTTTT

abundance: NA
j_gene: TRBJ1-5
v_gene: TRBV18
d_gene: TRBD1
CDR3aa: CASSYATTGDNQPQHF
CDR3nt: TGTGCCAGCTCCTACGCTACGACAGGGGACAATCAGCCCCAGCATTTT

abundance: NA
j_gene: TRBJ1-1
v_gene: TRBV29-1
d_gene: TRBD1
CDR3aa: CSATGEGNSEAFF
CDR3nt: TGCAGCGCGACAGGGGAGGGAAACTCTGAAGCTTTCTTT

abundance: once
j_gene: TRBJ1-4
v_gene: TRBV5-4
d_gene: TRBD1
CDR3aa: CASSEDRGGEKLFF
CDR3nt: TGTGCCAGCAGCGAGGACAGGGGTGGTGAAAAACTGTTTTTT

abundance: NA
j_gene: TRBJ2-7
v_gene: TRBV5-4
d_gene: NA
CDR3aa: CASSFRYEQYF
CDR3nt: TGTGCCAGCAGCTTCAGATACGAGCAGTACTTC

abundance: NA
j_gene: TRBJ2-1
v_gene: TRBV10-1
d_gene: NA
CDR3aa: CASSLETYNEQFF
CDR3nt: TGCGCCAGCAGTTTAGAGACCTACAATGAGCAGTTCTTC

abundance: few
j_gene: TRBJ1-5
v_gene: TRBV2
d_gene: TRBD1
CDR3aa: CASSVETGSNQPQHF
CDR3nt: TGTGCCAGCAGTGTGGAGACAGGGAGCAATCAGCCCCAGCATTTT

abundance: NA
j_gene: TRBJ2-1
v_gene: TRBV5-8
d_gene: TRBD2
CDR3aa: CASYLAGGPSEQFF
CDR3nt: TGTGCCAGCTACCTAGCGGGGGGGCCATCCGAGCAGTTCTTC

abundance: NA
j_gene: TRBJ2-7
v_gene: TRBV7-9
d_gene: NA
CDR3aa: CASSPDSFYYEQYF
CDR3nt: TGTGCCAGCAGCCCGGACAGTTTCTACTACGAGCAGTACTTC

abundance: NA
j_gene: TRBJ1-1
v_gene: TRBV7-9
d_gene: TRBD1
CDR3aa: CASSPDRFNRGNTEAFF
CDR3nt: TGTGCCAGCAGCCCGGACCGCTTTAACAGGGGGAACACTGAAGCTTTCTTT

abundance: few
j_gene: TRBJ2-5
v_gene: TRBV19
d_gene: NA
CDR3aa: CASSLLGSGDQETQYF
CDR3nt: TGTGCCAGTAGTCTCCTGGGTAGCGGAGATCAAGAGACCCAGTACTTC

abundance: once
j_gene: TRBJ2-2
v_gene: TRBV7-3
d_gene: NA
CDR3aa: CASSPWGGRAGELFF
CDR3nt: TGTGCCAGCAGCCCTTGGGGAGGCCGGGCCGGGGAGCTGTTTTTT

abundance: NA
j_gene: TRBJ1-3
v_gene: TRBV11-1
d_gene: TRBD1
CDR3aa: CASSTTGEGNTIYF
CDR3nt: TGTGCCAGCAGCACGACAGGGGAAGGAAACACCATATATTTT

abundance: few
j_gene: TRBJ1-6
v_gene: TRBV7-2
d_gene: NA
CDR3aa: CASSLSVVQNSPLHF
CDR3nt: TGTGCCAGCAGCTTAAGCGTGGTACAAAATTCACCCCTCCACTTT